Listed below are T cell receptor beta chains from one sample, sequenced in a study of blood T cell repertoires in COVID-19. Sequencing was performed with immunoSEQ multiplex PCR; in TCRdb, only in-frame clones are kept and a portion is missing. The sample lists 200,000 to 250,000 clones, about four fifths seen once, with roughly 5% in the top ten. The specimen was PBMCs or T cells enriched from blood (not recorded which). These receptor sequences come from a woman aged 45 to 65 who had been exposed to COVID-19. Both conserved end residues are part of each CDR3. The order of the fields is J gene, D gene, V gene, CDR3 length, clone size, CDR3 protein, CDR3 DNA. D genes are given only for firm matches. Not all rows give a size; the values are once, few, many and, for expanded clones, a class.

J gene: TRBJ1-2; D gene: .; V gene: TRBV6-1; CDR3 length: 13; clone size: .; CDR3 protein: CASSEGSYYGYTF; CDR3 DNA: TGTGCCAGCAGTGAGGGCAGTTACTATGGCTACACCTTC
J gene: TRBJ1-2; D gene: TRBD1; V gene: TRBV27; CDR3 length: 14; clone size: .; CDR3 protein: CASSLTGVLSGYTF; CDR3 DNA: TGTGCCAGCTCCCTAACAGGGGTCCTCTCTGGCTACACCTTC
J gene: TRBJ1-2; D gene: .; V gene: TRBV4-1; CDR3 length: 14; clone size: .; CDR3 protein: CASSQVSSFYGYTF; CDR3 DNA: TGCGCCAGCAGCCAAGTCTCTTCGTTCTATGGCTACACCTTC
J gene: TRBJ1-6; D gene: TRBD1; V gene: TRBV27; CDR3 length: 15; clone size: .; CDR3 protein: CASSFFAGGSSPLHF; CDR3 DNA: TGTGCCAGCAGCTTTTTCGCAGGGGGGAGCTCACCCCTCCACTTT
J gene: TRBJ2-7; D gene: .; V gene: TRBV10-3; CDR3 length: 15; clone size: .; CDR3 protein: CAIRTGPASSYEQYF; CDR3 DNA: TGTGCCATCAGGACAGGCCCCGCCAGTTCATACGAGCAGTACTTC
J gene: TRBJ1-1; D gene: .; V gene: TRBV15; CDR3 length: 14; clone size: .; CDR3 protein: CATSRPTSRTEAFF; CDR3 DNA: TGTGCCACCAGCAGGCCTACCTCGCGGACTGAAGCTTTCTTT
J gene: TRBJ1-1; D gene: TRBD1; V gene: TRBV7-8; CDR3 length: 14; clone size: .; CDR3 protein: CATLLRDSNTEAFF; CDR3 DNA: TGTGCCACCCTACTCCGGGACAGTAACACTGAAGCTTTCTTT
J gene: TRBJ1-3; D gene: .; V gene: TRBV21-1; CDR3 length: 15; clone size: .; CDR3 protein: CASSTTGQGRNTIYF; CDR3 DNA: TGTGCCAGCAGCACTACAGGACAGGGTCGAAACACCATATATTTT
J gene: TRBJ2-5; D gene: TRBD1; V gene: TRBV28; CDR3 length: 14; clone size: .; CDR3 protein: CASSSGTGRETQYF; CDR3 DNA: TGTGCCAGCAGTTCGGGGACAGGGAGGGAGACCCAGTACTTC
J gene: TRBJ1-4; D gene: .; V gene: TRBV2; CDR3 length: 14; clone size: .; CDR3 protein: CASSGGDPNEKLFF; CDR3 DNA: TGTGCCAGCAGTGGGGGGGACCCCAATGAAAAACTGTTTTTT
J gene: TRBJ1-2; D gene: .; V gene: TRBV4-3; CDR3 length: 14; clone size: few; CDR3 protein: CASSQDVRGYGYTF; CDR3 DNA: TGCGCCAGCAGCCAAGATGTACGGGGGTATGGCTACACCTTC
J gene: TRBJ1-5; D gene: .; V gene: TRBV2; CDR3 length: 14; clone size: .; CDR3 protein: CASSQGGGNQPQHF; CDR3 DNA: TGTGCCAGCAGCCAAGGGGGGGGCAATCAGCCCCAGCATTTT
J gene: TRBJ2-1; D gene: TRBD2; V gene: TRBV7-2; CDR3 length: 16; clone size: .; CDR3 protein: CASSLIAGLGYNEQFF; CDR3 DNA: TGTGCCAGCAGCCTGATCGCCGGACTAGGCTACAATGAGCAGTTCTTC
J gene: TRBJ1-2; D gene: .; V gene: TRBV12-3/TRBV12-4; CDR3 length: 13; clone size: .; CDR3 protein: CASSLEGIYGYTF; CDR3 DNA: TGTGCCAGCAGTTTGGAGGGAATCTATGGCTACACCTTC
J gene: TRBJ2-3; D gene: .; V gene: TRBV2; CDR3 length: 15; clone size: .; CDR3 protein: CASARTPLPTDTQYF; CDR3 DNA: TGTGCCAGCGCTAGGACTCCACTTCCCACAGATACGCAGTATTTT
J gene: TRBJ2-1; D gene: TRBD2; V gene: TRBV11-2; CDR3 length: 16; clone size: .; CDR3 protein: CASSLGAPGGYNEQFF; CDR3 DNA: TGTGCCAGCAGCTTAGGTGCGCCGGGGGGGTACAATGAGCAGTTCTTC
J gene: TRBJ1-1; D gene: .; V gene: TRBV30; CDR3 length: 13; clone size: .; CDR3 protein: CAWKARANTEAFF; CDR3 DNA: TGTGCCTGGAAAGCCAGGGCGAACACTGAAGCTTTCTTT
J gene: TRBJ2-3; D gene: .; V gene: TRBV4-1; CDR3 length: 15; clone size: .; CDR3 protein: CASSQGRLEQDTQYF; CDR3 DNA: TGCGCCAGCAGCCAAGGTCGGCTAGAACAAGATACGCAGTATTTT
J gene: TRBJ2-1; D gene: .; V gene: TRBV9; CDR3 length: 15; clone size: once; CDR3 protein: CASSAGTAPPEEQFF; CDR3 DNA: TGTGCCAGCAGCGCCGGGACTGCCCCACCTGAGGAGCAGTTCTTC
J gene: TRBJ2-1; D gene: .; V gene: TRBV30; CDR3 length: 11; clone size: few; CDR3 protein: CAWSLRNEQFF; CDR3 DNA: TGTGCCTGGAGTCTCCGGAATGAGCAGTTCTTC
J gene: TRBJ2-7; D gene: .; V gene: TRBV3-1/TRBV3-2; CDR3 length: 16; clone size: .; CDR3 protein: CASSARTGIAIYEQYF; CDR3 DNA: TGTGCCAGCAGCGCCAGAACAGGGATTGCGATATACGAGCAGTACTTC
J gene: TRBJ1-2; D gene: TRBD1; V gene: TRBV19; CDR3 length: 15; clone size: .; CDR3 protein: CASSILTGGNYGYTF; CDR3 DNA: TGTGCCAGTAGTATTCTCACAGGGGGGAACTATGGCTACACCTTC
J gene: TRBJ1-5; D gene: TRBD1; V gene: TRBV5-6; CDR3 length: 15; clone size: .; CDR3 protein: CASSLGTGGNQPQHF; CDR3 DNA: TGTGCCAGCAGCTTAGGGACAGGGGGCAATCAGCCCCAGCATTTT
J gene: TRBJ1-5; D gene: TRBD1; V gene: TRBV18; CDR3 length: 13; clone size: once; CDR3 protein: CASSPDRAQPQHF; CDR3 DNA: TGTGCCAGCTCACCAGACAGGGCTCAGCCCCAGCATTTT
J gene: TRBJ2-7; D gene: TRBD2; V gene: TRBV28; CDR3 length: 15; clone size: .; CDR3 protein: CASSFPGGVGYEQYF; CDR3 DNA: TGTGCCAGCAGTTTCCCTGGGGGGGTTGGCTACGAGCAGTACTTC
J gene: TRBJ1-2; D gene: TRBD1; V gene: TRBV6-5; CDR3 length: 14; clone size: .; CDR3 protein: CASRRDSGNYGYTF; CDR3 DNA: TGTGCCAGCCGGCGGGACAGCGGGAACTATGGCTACACCTTC